What follows are 11 T cell receptor beta chains derived from one specimen sequenced in a study of blood T cell repertoires in COVID-19. The protocol was immunoSEQ multiplex PCR, while the TCRdb copy is restricted to in-frame clones and leaves out a portion. The sample carries some 96,000 clones, approximately 86% recorded once. Sample: peripheral blood. The origin of the receptors is a man older than 75 with acute or convalescent COVID-19.

This chain joins TRBV5-6 and TRBJ2-7, with 11 bases matching TRBD1. This CDR3 has 15 residues. Germline V CDR1 and CDR2: SGHDT, YYEEEE. The V segment lost 4 bases and the J segment 3 bases; nucleotides outside the gene matches: 6. CDR3 DNA sequence: TGTGCCAGCAGCAAGAGGACAGGGGGCGTCTACGAGCAGTACTTC. It is translated as CASSKRTGGVYEQYF.

The rearrangement links TRBV6-4 to TRBJ1-1; D is uncertain. Germline CDR1 and CDR2: MRHNA and SNTAGT. Trimming left V 10 bases short and J 9 bases short, with 21 bases between. The CDR3 is 13 amino acids. The CDR3 spells CAILKSWAGQAFF. CDR3 sequence (DNA): TGTGCCATCCTCAAGTCGTGGGCAGGTCAAGCTTTCTTT.

This clone was seen a handful of times. V usage is TRBV28 and J usage is TRBJ2-1; 11 nucleotides agree with TRBD2. Germline CDR1 is MDHEN and CDR2 is SYDVKM. The CDR3 sequence is 14 residues long. The ends lost 4 bases at V and 9 bases at J; junction bases unmatched: 5. The CDR3 is CASSSRLAGGEQFF. The CDR3 coding sequence is TGTGCCAGCAGTTCAAGGCTAGCGGGAGGTGAGCAGTTCTTC. Full variable domain (outside the CDR3, taken from reference TRBV28 and TRBJ2-1): DVKVTQSSRYLVKRTGEKVFLECVQDMDHENMFWYRQDPGLGLRLIYFSYDVKMKEKGDIPEGYSVSREKKERFSLILESASTNQTSMYLCASSSRLAGGEQFFGPGTRLTVL.

The genes are TRBV5-4 and TRBJ1-2, with D tentatively TRBD1 (5 bases). The V gene lost 4 bases and the J gene lost 8 bases, with 15 bases spanning the gap. The length of the CDR3 is 13 residues. CDR1 SGHNT and CDR2 YYREEE come from the germline V gene (reference sequence). The CDR3 DNA reads as TGTGCCAGCAGCCCCCCGGGGGTTGAGGGCTACACCTTC. It codes for CASSPPGVEGYTF.

The V gene is TRBV24-1, the J gene TRBJ2-1, with 9 bases aligning to TRBD1. V lost 2 bases, J lost 6 bases, and 4 bases stayed unmatched. In germline, CDR1 is KGHDR, CDR2 SFDVKD. The CDR3 is 15 residues long. The CDR3: CATSDWGTGSNEQFF. Written as DNA, the CDR3 is TGTGCCACCAGTGATTGGGGGACAGGGTCCAATGAGCAGTTCTTC.

The chain employs TRBV4-2 and TRBJ2-3; perhaps TRBD2 as D (5 bases). The CDR3 spans 15 residues. In germline, CDR1 is LGHNA, CDR2 YNFKEQ. The V end was cut by 3 bases, the J end by 6 bases, with 16 bases between. CDR3 region: CASSQGVSQGDTQYF. CDR3 DNA sequence: TGTGCCAGCAGCCAGGGAGTGTCGCAAGGTGATACGCAGTATTTT.

This clone was observed once. The chain couples TRBV7-2 to TRBJ2-2, with D perhaps matching TRBD1 (6 bases). V lost 2 bases and J lost 4, with 11 bases in between. Germline CDR1 reads SGHTA; CDR2 reads FQGNSA. The CDR3 spans 15 residues. The CDR3 loop is CASSLPNRATGELFF. CDR3 DNA sequence: TGTGCCAGCAGCTTACCCAACAGGGCCACCGGGGAGCTGTTTTTT. Supplemented by reference TRBV7-2 and TRBJ2-2, the full variable domain reads GAGVSQSPSNKVTEKGKDVELRCDPISGHTALYWYRQSLGQGLEFLIYFQGNSAPDKSGLPSDRFSAERTGGSVSTLTIQRTQQEDSAVYLCASSLPNRATGELFFGEGSRLTVL.

V and J are TRBV28 and TRBJ2-2; unclear D gene. Deletions cut 6 bases from V and 3 bases from J, with 14 bases between. Germline V lookup: CDR1 MDHEN, CDR2 SYDVKM. The CDR3 has 15 amino acids. Here the CDR3 reads CASSEQIIHTGELFF. The CDR3 DNA is TGTGCCAGCAGCGAACAGATCATACACACCGGGGAGCTGTTTTTT.

The chain has TRBV2 and TRBJ2-1; 12 nucleotides line up with TRBD2. Germline CDR1 and CDR2: SNHLY and FYNNEI. V lost 4 bases to trimming and J lost 7 bases; unmatched junction nucleotides: 5. The CDR3 runs to 15 residues. CDR3 in DNA: TGTGCCAGCAGTGTTGGACTAGCGGGGAGGAATGAGCAGTTCTTC. This codes for CASSVGLAGRNEQFF. Full variable domain (outside the CDR3, taken from reference TRBV2 and TRBJ2-1): EPEVTQTPSHQVTQMGQEVILRCVPISNHLYFYWYRQILGQKVEFLVSFYNNEISEKSEIFDDQFSVERPDGSNFTLKIRSTKLEDSAMYFCASSVGLAGRNEQFFGPGTRLTVL.

The V call is TRBV11-1, the J call TRBJ2-1, with TRBD2 matching 7 bases. Germline V gene lookup returns CDR1 SGHAT and CDR2 FQDESV (reference sequence). The CDR3 contains 13 residues. With V trimmed by 5 bases and J by 8 bases, 6 bases remained unmatched. The CDR3 DNA sequence: TGTGCCAGCAGCCGGACTAGGGAGTATGAGCAGTTCTTC. Protein product: CASSRTREYEQFF.

This CDR3 reads CASSPVVAGYNEQFF. The CDR3 DNA sequence: TGTGCCAGCAGCCCCGTGGTAGCGGGATACAATGAGCAGTTCTTC. The rearrangement links TRBV3-1 (or the pseudogene TRBV3-2) to TRBJ2-1, with TRBD2 matching 8 bases. CDR3 length: 15 residues. V shed 4 bases and J 4 bases; nucleotides not matched to a gene: 6. Germline CDR1 and CDR2: LGHDT and YNNKEL (reference sequence).